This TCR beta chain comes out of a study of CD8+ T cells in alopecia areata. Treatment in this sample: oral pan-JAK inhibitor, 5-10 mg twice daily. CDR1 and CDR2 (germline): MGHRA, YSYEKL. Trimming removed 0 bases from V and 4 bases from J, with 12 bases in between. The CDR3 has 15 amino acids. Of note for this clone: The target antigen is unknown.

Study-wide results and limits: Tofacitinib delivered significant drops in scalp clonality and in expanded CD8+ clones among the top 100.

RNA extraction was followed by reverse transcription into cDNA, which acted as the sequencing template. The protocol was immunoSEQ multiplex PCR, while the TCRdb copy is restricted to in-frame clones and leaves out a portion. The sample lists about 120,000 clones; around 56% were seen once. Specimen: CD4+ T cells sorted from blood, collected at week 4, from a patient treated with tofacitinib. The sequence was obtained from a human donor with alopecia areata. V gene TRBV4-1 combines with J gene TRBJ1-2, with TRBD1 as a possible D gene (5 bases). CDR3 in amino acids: CASSQDPGAPYGYTF. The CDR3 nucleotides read TGCGCCAGCAGCCAAGACCCCGGGGCACCCTATGGCTACACCTTC.